These T cell receptor beta chains were read from a single sample in a study of a mutant IDH1 vaccine in newly diagnosed glioma. Which antigens these TCRs recognize remains unknown. This table comes from immunoSEQ multiplex PCR, and its TCRdb copy is limited to in-frame clones, with some not included. This table has about 69,000 clones, more than 85% appearing once. Sample: PBMCs, taken from a glioma patient whose treatment included an IDH1 peptide vaccine. The receptors come from a man aged 30 to 39 with glioma. The CDR3 runs from the conserved cysteine through the conserved F or W. The D gene is left open where the match is weak. Size values are once, few and many counts, or a class for expanded clones, and some rows have none.

NA	TRBV7-8	NA	TRBJ2-7	TGTGCCAGCAGCTTAGCCGTGGGGGGCAGGAGCGCCTACGAGCAGTACTTC	CASSLAVGGRSAYEQYF
NA	TRBV5-1	NA	TRBJ2-5	TGCGCCAGCAGTTGGGATGCGGAGACCCAGTACTTC	CASSWDAETQYF
NA	TRBV11-2	NA	TRBJ1-6	TGTGCCAGCAGCTCCCTGACGGACTCCCCCCTCCACTTT	CASSSLTDSPLHF
NA	TRBV9	NA	TRBJ2-3	TGTGCCAGCAGCGTAACACCGGGACTCCGCCCTCAAGATACGCAGTATTTT	CASSVTPGLRPQDTQYF
NA	TRBV5-6	NA	TRBJ1-2	TGTGCCAGCAGCAAAGAACAGGTACTCTATGGCTACACCTTC	CASSKEQVLYGYTF
TRBD1	TRBV4-1	few	TRBJ1-3	TGCGCCAGCAGCCAAGATTGGGACAGGGACACCATATATTTT	CASSQDWDRDTIYF
NA	TRBV27	NA	TRBJ2-7	TGTGCCAGCAGTTTATCGGCAGGGGCGGACGAGCAGTACTTC	CASSLSAGADEQYF
NA	TRBV7-2	NA	TRBJ2-2	TGTGCCAGCAGCTCTTATACCGGGGAGCTGTTTTTT	CASSSYTGELFF
NA	TRBV14	NA	TRBJ1-2	TGTGCCAGCAGCCCCGCAGGGGTACAGGTTATCTCCTTC	CASSPAGVQVISF
NA	TRBV6-5	NA	TRBJ1-3	TGTGCCAGCAGTTCGTCCTGGACGGCTGGAAACACCATATATTTT	CASSSSWTAGNTIYF
NA	TRBV9	NA	TRBJ2-7	TGTGCCAGCAGCCCAAGGACAGACTCCTACGAGCAGTACTTC	CASSPRTDSYEQYF
NA	TRBV18	NA	TRBJ2-5	TGTGCCAGCTCACCCGGACGGGAAAGTTCCCAGTACTTC	CASSPGRESSQYF
NA	TRBV5-1	NA	TRBJ1-1	TGCGCCAGCAGCTTGGTAATTGGCGGGAACACTGAAGCTTTCTTT	CASSLVIGGNTEAFF
NA	TRBV27	once	TRBJ1-2	TGTGCCAGCAGTGCCCGGCGGCAGGGAAGGAACTATGGCTACACCTTC	CASSARRQGRNYGYTF
TRBD1	TRBV6-6	NA	TRBJ1-2	TGTGCCAGCAGTTACTCGAAATGGCAGGGGGTCGGCTACACCTTC	CASSYSKWQGVGYTF
TRBD1	TRBV4-2	NA	TRBJ2-1	TGTGCCAGCAGCCAAGATCTCCCGGGACAGGGTAGTGGAAATGAGCAGTTCTTC	CASSQDLPGQGSGNEQFF
NA	TRBV5-6	once	TRBJ1-5	TGTGCCAGCAGCTCCTGGGTAGTGAGCAATCAGCCCCAGCATTTT	CASSSWVVSNQPQHF
NA	TRBV20-1	few	TRBJ1-1	TGCAGTGCCGCCGGGGCGTACGAAGCTTTCTTT	CSAAGAYEAFF
NA	TRBV7-2	once	TRBJ1-1	TGTGCCAGCAGCCTGTCGCAGGGTCGGGAAGCTTTCTTT	CASSLSQGREAFF
NA	TRBV2	NA	TRBJ2-5	TGTGCCAGCAGATACGACAGGGGAGGGGGGGAGCAGTACTTC	CASRYDRGGGEQYF
TRBD1	TRBV6-6	NA	TRBJ2-5	TGTGCCAGCAAGGACAGGGGGTTCTGGGGGACCCAGTACTTC	CASKDRGFWGTQYF
NA	TRBV5-4	NA	TRBJ2-7	TGTGCCAGCAGCTCTTACTACACTGACTACGAGCAGTACTTC	CASSSYYTDYEQYF
NA	TRBV27	few	TRBJ2-7	TGTGCCAGCAGTTTTTTGGGCCCATACGAGCAGTACTTC	CASSFLGPYEQYF
NA	TRBV19	NA	TRBJ1-3	TGTGCCAGTAGTGTGGCCAGTGGTGCCTCTGGAAACACCATATATTTT	CASSVASGASGNTIYF
NA	TRBV7-3	NA	TRBJ1-1	TGTGCCAGCAGCTTAGTGGGGAGGAGCACTGAAGCTTTCTTT	CASSLVGRSTEAFF
NA	TRBV9	NA	TRBJ2-5	TGTGCCAGCAGCGTAGAGGCTCTACAGACCCAGTACTTC	CASSVEALQTQYF
TRBD1	TRBV6-1	NA	TRBJ1-2	TGTGCCAGCAGTACAGGGGGCCCTAACTATGGCTACACCTTC	CASSTGGPNYGYTF
NA	TRBV15	few	TRBJ2-2	TGTGCCACCAGCAGAGGCGGGGGCGGGACCGGGGAGCTGTTTTTT	CATSRGGGGTGELFF
NA	TRBV11-3	NA	TRBJ2-1	TGTGCCAGCAGCTCCCAGACTCTTAGCAATGAGCAGTTCTTC	CASSSQTLSNEQFF
NA	TRBV7-3	NA	TRBJ1-3	TGTGCCAGCAGCCCCCTAGGGTCGAGCTCTGGAAACACCATATATTTT	CASSPLGSSSGNTIYF